Shown below are 17 T cell receptor beta chains from a single sample sequenced in a study of OX40 agonist ivuxolimab in advanced cancers. Produced via immunoSEQ multiplex PCR; TCRdb's table is partial and in-frame only. This table has around 95,000 clones, roughly 90% appearing once. Sequences were derived from CD4+ or CD8+ T cells sorted from blood, sampled in a trial of the OX40 agonist ivuxolimab. The receptors here all came from an adult with an advanced solid tumor such as melanoma, head and neck, liver or kidney cancer.

Remarks on this clone: The same CDR3 also results from other DNA sequences found in this sample. The chain uses TRBV6-6 and TRBJ2-3, with TRBD2 as a possible D gene (6 bases). This CDR3 comprises 13 residues. The germline gives CDR1 MNHNY, CDR2 SVGAGI (reference sequence). The ends were cut back, 5 bases at V and 3 bases at J, with 9 bases in the middle. The CDR3 is CASSPRGTDTQYF. The DNA for the CDR3 is TGTGCCAGCAGTCCTCGGGGGACAGATACGCAGTATTTT.

The chain has TRBV18 and TRBJ2-5, with TRBD2 as a possible D gene (7 bases). The V end lost 3 bases, the J end lost 4 bases, and 15 bases lay between the germline ends. CDR1 and CDR2 from the germline V gene are KGHSH and LQKENI. The CDR3 spans 15 residues. The CDR3 nucleotides are TGTGCCAGCTCACCGGGAGGGGGAGTGTCAGAGACCCAGTACTTC. It encodes CASSPGGGVSETQYF.

The rearrangement links TRBV10-1 to TRBJ1-2; 8 bases agree with TRBD1. The CDR3 is 18 residues long. Germline V gene data show CDR1 as WNHNN and CDR2 as SYGVQD (reference sequence). V was clipped by 2 bases and J by 0 bases; unmatched bases: 11. The CDR3 is CASSEPSGTGVPNYGYTF. The CDR3 DNA follows: TGCGCCAGCAGTGAGCCCTCCGGGACAGGCGTCCCTAACTATGGCTACACCTTC.

The rearrangement uses TRBV10-1 and TRBJ2-1, with 9 bases fitting TRBD2. CDR1 is WNHNN and CDR2 is SYGVQD in the germline V gene (reference sequence). The CDR3 has 15 amino acids. Unmatched junction bases numbered 7, after V lost 3 bases and J lost 7 bases. Written as DNA, the CDR3 is TGCGCCAGCAGTGACGGGACTAGCTTTTCGAATGAGCAGTTCTTC. As protein: CASSDGTSFSNEQFF.

The chain combines TRBV11-2 with TRBJ2-3; TRBD2 agrees at 8 bases. The length of the CDR3 is 15 residues. Germline V CDR1 and CDR2: SGHAT, FQNNGV. J lost 4 bases, V lost 1 base, and 4 bases had no gene match. The CDR3 here is CASSLAGGPADTQYF. Here the CDR3 DNA reads TGTGCCAGCAGCTTAGCGGGGGGGCCTGCAGATACGCAGTATTTT.

The chain has TRBV6-5 and TRBJ1-1; 10 nucleotides agree with TRBD1. The CDR3 has 14 residues. Germline-derived CDR1 and CDR2 are MNHEY and SVGAGI. The V and J ends lost 2 bases and 10 bases, in that order; junction bases with no gene match: 7. The CDR3 region is CASSYGTGEERAFF. For the CDR3, the DNA is TGTGCCAGCAGTTACGGGACAGGGGAAGAGAGAGCTTTCTTT.

This clone was seen once. The chain recombines TRBV30 with TRBJ2-2; 13 bases fit TRBD2. The germline CDR1 and CDR2 sequences are GTSNPN and SVGIG (reference sequence). CDR3 length: 14 residues. V gave up 5 bases and J gave up 4 bases; unmatched junction bases: 1. As DNA, the CDR3 is TGTGCCTGGGGGACTAGCGGGACCACCGGGGAGCTGTTTTTT. Its translation: CAWGTSGTTGELFF. Full variable domain (rest looked up from reference TRBV30 and TRBJ2-2): SQTIHQWPATLVQPVGSPLSLECTVEGTSNPNLYWYRQAAGRGLQLLFYSVGIGQISSEVPQNLSASRPQDRQFILSSKKLLLSDSGFYLCAWGTSGTTGELFFGEGSRLTVL.

The chain is built from TRBV7-2 and TRBJ1-2; D ambiguous. V was cut by 3 bases and J by 7 bases, with 12 bases left in between. The CDR3 totals 13 residues. CDR1 SGHTA and CDR2 FQGNSA come from the germline V gene. CDR3 region: CASSFNPPGGYTF. DNA for the CDR3: TGTGCCAGCAGCTTCAACCCCCCCGGTGGCTACACCTTC.

This clone appeared once. The genes are TRBV30 and TRBJ1-3, with D unresolved. The germline V and J ends were trimmed by 3 bases and 4 bases, with 4 bases remaining between them. The CDR3 has 11 residues. Germline CDR1 reads GTSNPN; CDR2 reads SVGIG (reference sequence). As DNA, the CDR3 is TGTGCCTGGAGCCCCGGAAACACCATATATTTT. Translating it yields CAWSPGNTIYF.

The rearrangement links TRBV7-8 to TRBJ1-1, with D uncertain. V lost 5 bases and J lost 8, with 21 bases in between. From germline, CDR1 is SGHVS and CDR2 FQNEAQ. CDR3 length: 15 amino acids. CDR3: CASSPVLRGRTEAFF. In DNA form, the CDR3 reads TGTGCCAGCAGCCCAGTCCTTCGTGGCAGAACAGAAGCTTTCTTT.

This clone appeared a few times. The V and J genes are TRBV6-1 and TRBJ2-5; TRBD1 might be the D (6 bases). Trimming took off 5 bases at V and 7 bases at J, with 8 bases between the two ends. Germline V gene sequence: CDR1 MNHNS, CDR2 SASEGT. The CDR3 is made up of 11 amino acids. The CDR3 DNA sequence: TGTGCCAGCAGTTCACAGGGGACCCAGTACTTC. Translated: CASSSQGTQYF.

The chain employs TRBV29-1 and TRBJ1-5, with a weak D call TRBD1 (6 bases). This CDR3 region has 13 residues. CDR1 and CDR2 from the germline V gene are SQVTM and ANQGSEA. The germline V and J ends were trimmed by 4 bases and 2 bases, with 9 bases remaining between them. The CDR3 loop is CSVGGQGNQPQHF. The DNA of the CDR3 is TGCAGCGTTGGGGGGCAGGGCAATCAGCCCCAGCATTTT. Filled out from reference TRBV29-1 and TRBJ1-5, the complete variable domain reads SAVISQKPSRDICQRGTSLTIQCQVDSQVTMMFWYRQQPGQSLTLIATANQGSEATYESGFVIDKFPISRPNLTFSTLTVSNMSPEDSSIYLCSVGGQGNQPQHFGDGTRLSIL.

J is TRBJ2-1 and V is TRBV20-1, with D uncertain. The germline V gene encodes CDR1 DFQATT and CDR2 SNEGSKA (reference sequence). The CDR3 spans 11 residues. Between the trimmed V and J ends, which lost 5 bases and 6 bases, there was a span of 8 bases. CDR3 protein: CSAVTANEQFF. CDR3 in DNA: TGCAGTGCTGTCACCGCCAATGAGCAGTTCTTC.

The rearrangement uses TRBV6-5 and TRBJ1-1; D remains unclear. This CDR3 spans 13 amino acids. V lost 6 bases and J 1 base, leaving 9 bases between the germline ends. Germline values: CDR1 MNHEY, CDR2 SVGAGI. The CDR3 spells CASSPRGNTEAFF. CDR3 nucleotides: TGTGCCAGCAGCCCACGGGGGAACACTGAAGCTTTCTTT.

A remark on this clone: In the same sample, other DNA sequences code for this CDR3. The chain is built from TRBV5-1 and TRBJ1-1, with D unresolved. CDR3 length: 14 residues. V was pared by 0 bases and J by 1 base, with 7 bases between. The V gene's germline CDR1 is SGHRS and CDR2 YFSETQ. The CDR3 coding sequence is TGCGCCAGCAGCTTGGCCGGGCAGAACACTGAAGCTTTCTTT. Amino acid sequence: CASSLAGQNTEAFF.

This clone appeared once. The chain has TRBV27 and TRBJ2-7; D call uncertain. Germline CDR1 is MNHEY and CDR2 is SMNVEV (reference sequence). CDR3 length: 14 amino acids. The germline V and J ends were trimmed by 8 bases and 3 bases, with 17 bases remaining between them. The CDR3: CASRQAGLNYEQYF. The CDR3 DNA is TGTGCCAGCCGACAAGCCGGCCTCAACTACGAGCAGTACTTC.

This chain links TRBV6-6 with TRBJ1-1; the D gene is possibly TRBD1 (6 bases). The CDR3 spans 13 residues. Between the trimmed V and J ends, which lost 2 bases and 8 bases, there was a span of 12 bases. The V gene's germline CDR1 is MNHNY and CDR2 SVGAGI (reference sequence). CDR3 DNA: TGTGCCAGCAGTTACGAACAGGGTCTGGAAGCTTTCTTT. Encoded protein: CASSYEQGLEAFF.